This TCR beta chain was captured by sequencing in a study of T cell responses to AZD1222 COVID-19 vaccine. Overall study results and limits: Every sample of the repertoires postdated the peak T cell response.

Generated by immunoSEQ multiplex PCR, the TCRdb table keeps only in-frame clones and is missing some. Of 90,000 to 120,000 clones listed, 92% are singletons. As concerns this clone: As yet, its antigen is unknown.

Per germline, CDR1 GTSNPN and CDR2 SVGIG (reference sequence). This CDR3 has 15 residues. V trimming: 3 bases; J trimming: 0 bases; junction bases outside the gene matches: 4. The V and J genes are TRBV30 and TRBJ1-5; 8 nucleotides line up with TRBD1. The sample consisted of peripheral blood, taken 28 days after the second AZD1222 dose. This sequence was found in an adult who received the AZD1222 COVID-19 vaccine. The CDR3 nucleotides are TGTGCCTGGAGCCCGACAGGGGCTAGCAATCAGCCCCAGCATTTT. Translated: CAWSPTGASNQPQHF.